Below, 4 T cell receptor beta chains from the same sample are listed, as sequenced in a study of CD8+ T cells in alopecia areata. Extracted RNA was reverse transcribed into cDNA, the sequencing template. Libraries were prepared by immunoSEQ multiplex PCR; TCRdb keeps only in-frame clonotypes and omits some of them. The table has about 110,000 clones, 56% seen once. Treatment indicated: oral pan-JAK inhibitor, 5-10 mg twice daily. Specimen: CD4+ T cells sorted from blood, collected at week 24, from a patient treated with tofacitinib. These receptors came from a human donor with alopecia areata.

This clone showed up just a few times. The V gene is TRBV15, the J gene TRBJ2-2, with D tentatively TRBD2 (5 bases). This CDR3 contains 14 residues. V was trimmed by 3 bases and J by 6 bases, leaving 11 bases between them. CDR1 is LNHNV, CDR2 YYDKDF, per germline (reference sequence). The DNA of the CDR3 is TGTGCCACCAGCAGCGCTAGAGCGGCCGGGGAGCTGTTTTTT. As protein: CATSSARAAGELFF.

The chain recombines TRBV30 with TRBJ2-3; 10 bases fit TRBD2. With 2 bases clipped from V and 2 bases from J, the junction kept 4 bases outside the gene matches. CDR1 GTSNPN and CDR2 SVGIG come from the germline V gene (reference sequence). The CDR3 is made up of 15 amino acids. The CDR3 spells CAWSLGLAITDTQYF. CDR3 coding DNA: TGTGCCTGGAGTTTGGGACTAGCGATCACAGATACGCAGTATTTT.

This clone was counted a few times. V and J are TRBV29-1 and TRBJ1-2; D gene uncertain. The V gene lost 0 bases and the J gene lost 8 bases, with 10 bases spanning the gap. The CDR3 has 12 amino acids. Germline V gene lookup returns CDR1 SQVTM and CDR2 ANQGSEA. The CDR3 nucleotides are TGCAGCGTTGAAGATTATGGAGAGGGCTACACCTTC. It yields the protein CSVEDYGEGYTF.

The genes are TRBV2 and TRBJ1-2, with TRBD1 matching over 7 bases. CDR1 SNHLY and CDR2 FYNNEI come from the germline V gene. CDR3 size: 13 residues. V dropped 5 bases and J dropped 4; count of bases not matched to a gene: 4. The CDR3 is CASSLTGSYGYTF. The CDR3 bases are TGTGCCAGCAGTTTGACAGGGAGCTATGGCTACACCTTC.